These 30 T cell receptor beta chains share one sample of origin, sequenced in a study of shared clonotypes between healthy human individuals. The method was immunoSEQ multiplex PCR; TCRdb's version includes in-frame clones alone and lacks a portion of them. Found here are approximately 1,000,000 clones, around three quarters of them singletons; the top ten hold about 0.89%. Sequenced input: memory CD4+ T cells from PBMCs. Stated subset: CD45RA-negative fraction. These receptors were taken from a man between 18 and 35 years old in good health. Some clones in this sample may be carry-over from other donors' samples.

The V and J genes are TRBV28 and TRBJ2-7; TRBD2 matches 13 bases. V was clipped by 6 bases and J by 3 bases; unmatched bases: 14. This CDR3 region has 18 residues. Germline V lookup: CDR1 MDHEN, CDR2 SYDVKM. CDR3 nucleotide sequence: TGTGCCAGCAGCAGAGGTGGGACTAGCGGGAAAAGGGACTACGAGCAGTACTTC. As protein: CASSRGGTSGKRDYEQYF.

This clone was picked up one time. V is TRBV12-5 and J is TRBJ2-1; 8 bases align to TRBD1. Per germline, CDR1 LGHNT and CDR2 FRNRAP. There are 16 residues in the CDR3. V was pared by 0 bases and J by 8 bases, with 9 bases of the junction left unmatched. CDR3 protein: CASGLVTGVRFYEQFF. CDR3 bases: TGTGCTAGTGGTTTGGTGACAGGGGTTCGGTTTTATGAGCAGTTCTTC.

J is TRBJ1-2 and V is TRBV27; 7 positions match TRBD1. This CDR3 has 19 amino acids. In germline, CDR1 is MNHEY, CDR2 SMNVEV (reference sequence). V was clipped by 5 bases and J by 0 bases; unmatched bases: 18. The DNA for the CDR3 is TGTGCCAGCAGTCCCCTTGGGAGGGGGCACACCAGAGCTAACTATGGCTACACCTTC. This gives the protein CASSPLGRGHTRANYGYTF.

A remark on this clone: Distinct nucleotide sequences in the sample also encode this CDR3. The chain combines TRBV6-1 with TRBJ1-5, with 7 bases matching TRBD1. Germline V gene data show CDR1 as MNHNS and CDR2 as SASEGT. The CDR3 runs to 15 residues. V lost 6 bases and J lost 1; bases outside the gene matches: 6. The CDR3 reads CASSGRQGSNQPQHF. CDR3 DNA sequence: TGTGCCAGCAGCGGTAGACAGGGAAGCAATCAGCCCCAGCATTTT.

The chain joins TRBV29-1 to TRBJ2-1; 7 positions match TRBD2. The J segment lost 0 bases and the V segment lost 3 bases, leaving 11 bases of the junction unmatched. Germline values: CDR1 SQVTM, CDR2 ANQGSEA. The length of the CDR3 is 17 residues. This CDR3 reads CSVDLELGGSSYNEQFF. DNA for the CDR3: TGCAGCGTTGATCTGGAGTTGGGCGGGAGCTCCTACAATGAGCAGTTCTTC.

This chain connects TRBV27 to TRBJ2-2, with D tentatively TRBD2 (6 bases). Trimming removed 7 bases from V and 4 bases from J, with 22 bases in between. The germline V gene encodes CDR1 MNHEY and CDR2 SMNVEV (reference sequence). The CDR3 has 17 amino acids. The CDR3 protein is CASTLRPGGGSTGELFF. Written as DNA, the CDR3 is TGTGCCAGCACTCTTCGACCCGGGGGTGGGAGCACCGGGGAGCTGTTTTTT.

The rearrangement joins TRBV7-2 to TRBJ2-1, with 13 bases aligning to TRBD2. Germline V gives CDR1 SGHTA, CDR2 FQGNSA. Trimming at V came to 2 bases and at J to 15 bases, leaving 13 bases not matched to a gene. The CDR3 is made up of 16 amino acids. CDR3 region: CASSLRSGTSGERGFF. The CDR3, as DNA: TGTGCCAGCAGCTTACGGTCCGGGACTAGCGGGGAGAGAGGGTTCTTC. The whole variable domain, filled in from reference TRBV7-2 and TRBJ2-1, reads GAGVSQSPSNKVTEKGKDVELRCDPISGHTALYWYRQSLGQGLEFLIYFQGNSAPDKSGLPSDRFSAERTGGSVSTLTIQRTQQEDSAVYLCASSLRSGTSGERGFFGPGTRLTVL.

This clone was counted once. Within the sample, other DNA sequences also encode this same CDR3. J is TRBJ1-5 and V is TRBV7-9, with D unclear. CDR3 length: 14 residues. Germline V gene data show CDR1 as SEHNR and CDR2 as FQNEAQ (reference sequence). Deletions cut 5 bases from V and 4 bases from J, with 12 bases between. The CDR3 loop is CASSPGGGNQPQHF. The DNA of the CDR3 is TGTGCCAGCAGCCCCGGAGGAGGGAATCAGCCCCAGCATTTT. The full variable domain, rest sourced from reference TRBV7-9 and TRBJ1-5, is DTGVSQNPRHKITKRGQNVTFRCDPISEHNRLYWYRQTLGQGPEFLTYFQNEAQLEKSRLLSDRFSAERPKGSFSTLEIQRTEQGDSAMYLCASSPGGGNQPQHFGDGTRLSIL.

The J gene is TRBJ1-5, the V gene TRBV4-2; D unresolved. Trimming stripped 1 base from V and 9 bases from J, with 16 bases between. The CDR3 extends over 15 amino acids. The germline CDR1 and CDR2 sequences are LGHNA and YNFKEQ. Here the CDR3 reads CASSQVHRLFGPQHF. The DNA for the CDR3 is TGTGCCAGCAGCCAAGTCCACAGACTCTTTGGGCCCCAGCATTTT.

This rearrangement joins TRBV6-6 to TRBJ1-4, with D possibly being TRBD1 (5 bases). Germline V gives CDR1 MNHNY, CDR2 SVGAGI (reference sequence). Trimming shortened V by 5 bases and J by 10 bases, and 20 bases separated the two germline ends. This CDR3 contains 15 residues. In DNA, the CDR3 is TGTGCCAGCAGTCCCCTCGGGGGTAAGAGTGCAAAACTGTTTTTT. Translation: CASSPLGGKSAKLFF.

Here the CDR3 DNA reads TGCAGTGCTAGAACGAGGAGTGGCTACACCTTC. Amino acid sequence: CSARTRSGYTF. The gene calls are TRBV20-1 and TRBJ1-2; D is uncertain. With 2 bases removed from V and 7 bases from J, the gap between germline ends came to 8 bases. From germline, CDR1 is DFQATT and CDR2 SNEGSKA (reference sequence). The CDR3 has 11 residues.

This rearrangement joins TRBV9 to TRBJ1-2, with no clear D. The CDR3 consists of 15 residues. V was pared by 0 bases and J by 3 bases, with 12 bases between. Looked up from germline, CDR1 is SGDLS and CDR2 is YYNGEE. DNA for the CDR3: TGTGCCAGCAGCGTAGGGGTGAGGGCTGACTATGGCTACACCTTC. This sequence encodes CASSVGVRADYGYTF.

This clone appeared once. CDR3: CASSSRLAGSNEQFF. CDR3 DNA: TGTGCCAGCAGCTCAAGACTAGCGGGATCCAATGAGCAGTTCTTC. The rearrangement links TRBV7-9 to TRBJ2-1; 11 positions agree with TRBD2. Germline loops: CDR1 SEHNR, CDR2 FQNEAQ (reference sequence). The trim removed 4 bases at V and 6 bases at J, leaving 5 bases unmatched. The CDR3 consists of 15 residues.

This clone was recorded a few times. The chain recombines TRBV28 with TRBJ1-5; D unclear. Germline CDR1 and CDR2: MDHEN and SYDVKM. V shed 8 bases and J shed 1 base, with 6 bases lying between them. The CDR3 length is 12 residues. CDR3 nucleotides: TGTGCCAGCCACCGAAGCAATCAGCCCCAGCATTTT. Translation: CASHRSNQPQHF.

The chain employs TRBV2 and TRBJ2-5, with 14 bases that match TRBD2. V lost 6 bases, J lost 4 bases, and 1 base stayed unmatched. The CDR3 totals 14 residues. CDR1 is SNHLY and CDR2 is FYNNEI in the germline V gene. The CDR3 region has the DNA TGTGCCAGCAGGGGACTAGCGGGGGTAGAGACCCAGTACTTC. Amino acids: CASRGLAGVETQYF.

The genes are TRBV19 and TRBJ2-1, with D possibly matching TRBD2 (6 bases). Trimming took 6 bases from V and 0 from J, leaving 15 bases between them. Germline V gene data show CDR1 as LNHDA and CDR2 as SQIVND (reference sequence). This CDR3 comprises 16 residues. CDR3 in amino acids: CASRDLAPVSYNEQFF. The CDR3 DNA reads TGTGCCAGTAGAGATCTAGCGCCAGTCTCCTACAATGAGCAGTTCTTC.

This chain uses TRBV11-1 with TRBJ2-2; perhaps D is TRBD1 or TRBD2 (6 bases each). The CDR3 covers 17 residues. The V gene lost 3 bases and the J gene lost 5 bases, with 19 bases spanning the gap. Germline lookup yields CDR1 SGHAT and CDR2 FQDESV (reference sequence). The CDR3 DNA follows: TGTGCCAGCAGCTTCAGGGGTATCGGGAGTGTGACCGGGGAGCTGTTTTTT. Translating gives CASSFRGIGSVTGELFF.

This rearrangement joins TRBV7-6 to TRBJ2-3; no clear D gene. CDR1 SGHVS and CDR2 FNYEAQ come from the germline V gene. The CDR3 spans 17 residues. V was trimmed by 4 bases and J by 0 bases, leaving 17 bases between them. CDR3 protein: CASSSQTTLSSTDTQYF. CDR3 DNA: TGTGCCAGCAGCTCGCAAACTACCTTATCTAGCACAGATACGCAGTATTTT. Filled out from reference TRBV7-6 and TRBJ2-3, the complete variable domain reads GAGVSQSPRYKVTKRGQDVALRCDPISGHVSLYWYRQALGQGPEFLTYFNYEAQQDKSGLPNDRFSAERPEGSISTLTIQRTEQRDSAMYRCASSSQTTLSSTDTQYFGPGTRLTVL.

V is TRBV10-3 and J is TRBJ2-4; TRBD2 might be the D (5 bases). The CDR3 consists of 14 residues. V was clipped by 4 bases and J by 7 bases, with 14 bases between them. The germline V gene encodes CDR1 ENHRY and CDR2 SYGVKD. DNA of the CDR3: TGTGCCATCAGTGGAGGGAACAGTAAGAACATTCAGTACTTC. Protein sequence: CAISGGNSKNIQYF.

The chain recombines TRBV9 with TRBJ2-1; possibly TRBD2 for D (6 bases). Trimming removed 1 base from V and 3 bases from J, with 11 bases in between. The germline CDR1 and CDR2 sequences are SGDLS and YYNGEE. This CDR3 comprises 15 residues. DNA of the CDR3: TGTGCCAGCAGCGTATTAGGCGGGGTCTACAATGAGCAGTTCTTC. It specifies CASSVLGGVYNEQFF.

This clone showed up many times. Germline and junction disagree at one end, which may indicate a read error. V usage is TRBV13 and J usage is TRBJ1-2; no definite D call. Per the germline V gene, CDR1 is PRHDT and CDR2 is FYEKMQ (reference sequence). This CDR3 is 13 amino acids long. The CDR3 coding sequence is TGTGCCAGCAGCGTAACTATAGGGTCGATTTCGGGTTTT. It specifies CASSVTIGSISGF.

The rearrangement uses TRBV6-6 and TRBJ1-1, with TRBD1 matching over 7 bases. Germline CDR1 MNHNY, CDR2 SVGAGI (reference sequence). The junction had 11 bases not matched to a gene; V was cut back by 6 bases and J by 4 bases. CDR3 size: 15 residues. The CDR3 protein is CASRMVYRGTTEAFF. DNA for the CDR3: TGTGCCAGCAGGATGGTCTACAGGGGAACCACTGAAGCTTTCTTT.

V is TRBV7-8 and J is TRBJ1-5, with 10 bases aligning to TRBD1. After removal of 5 bases from V and 7 bases from J, the junction contained 8 bases not matched to a gene. Germline assignment: CDR1 SGHVS and CDR2 FQNEAQ. The CDR3 runs 15 residues. CDR3 loop: CASSTGQGNGQPQHF. The CDR3 coding sequence is TGTGCCAGCAGCACGGGACAGGGGAACGGCCAGCCCCAGCATTTT.

This clone occurred a few times. The chain carries TRBV7-9 and TRBJ2-3, with D possibly matching TRBD2 (5 bases). V lost 2 bases and J 6 bases, leaving 15 bases between the germline ends. CDR3 length: 15 amino acids. The germline V gene encodes CDR1 SEHNR and CDR2 FQNEAQ (reference sequence). The CDR3 region is CASSLSHGEWDTQYF. CDR3 nucleotide sequence: TGTGCCAGCAGCTTATCCCACGGGGAATGGGATACGCAGTATTTT.

J is TRBJ2-3 and V is TRBV10-3, with 8 nucleotides matching TRBD1. V gave up 4 bases and J gave up 3 bases; unmatched junction bases: 3. This CDR3 region has 14 residues. Germline assignment: CDR1 ENHRY and CDR2 SYGVKD. CDR3 in DNA: TGTGCCATCAGTGTGGACAGGGATACAGATACGCAGTATTTT. The encoded protein is CAISVDRDTDTQYF.

The chain recombines TRBV7-8 with TRBJ1-5; D is perhaps TRBD1 (6 bases). Trimming removed 4 bases at V and 12 bases at J, with 16 bases between. Germline CDR1 SGHVS, CDR2 FQNEAQ. The CDR3 totals 13 residues. CDR3 amino acids: CASSSTGHLDQHF. CDR3 DNA: TGTGCCAGCAGCTCGACGGGACACTTGGACCAGCATTTT.

This chain links TRBV7-3 with TRBJ2-1; D is possibly TRBD1 (5 bases). The CDR3 has 14 amino acids. Germline V gene lookup returns CDR1 SGHTA and CDR2 FQGTGA. Trimming stripped 5 bases from V and 1 base from J, with 9 bases between. The CDR3 sequence: CASSRDSSYNEQFF. CDR3 bases: TGTGCCAGCAGCCGTGACAGTTCCTACAATGAGCAGTTCTTC.

This chain links TRBV5-1 with TRBJ1-1; TRBD1 might be the D (5 bases). V was clipped by 4 bases and J by 7 bases, with 14 bases between them. The CDR3 sequence is 13 residues long. The V gene's germline CDR1 is SGHRS and CDR2 YFSETQ. The CDR3 coding sequence is TGCGCCAGCAGCCCGGAGGGGAGAATTGAAGCTTTCTTT. Translating gives CASSPEGRIEAFF.

The chain combines TRBV5-6 with TRBJ2-7; tentatively, D is TRBD1 (6 bases). The CDR3 contains 13 residues. Trimming pared 4 bases from V and 5 bases from J, leaving 13 bases between. The germline CDR1 and CDR2 sequences are SGHDT and YYEEEE. Written as DNA, the CDR3 is TGTGCCAGCAGCAAGATACAGGGTAACGAGCAGTACTTC. Protein product: CASSKIQGNEQYF. The complete variable domain, with remaining parts taken from reference TRBV5-6 and TRBJ2-7, reads DAGVTQSPTHLIKTRGQQVTLRCSPKSGHDTVSWYQQALGQGPQFIFQYYEEEERQRGNFPDRFSGHQFPNYSSELNVNALLLGDSALYLCASSKIQGNEQYFGPGTRLTVT.

With respect to this clone: Other DNA sequences from this sample encode an identical CDR3 as well. This CDR3 is CASSIGGRTGELFF. CDR3 nucleotide sequence: TGTGCCAGTAGTATCGGAGGCCGGACCGGGGAGCTGTTTTTT. This chain connects TRBV19 to TRBJ2-2; tentatively, D is TRBD2 (5 bases). Trimming shortened V by 3 bases and J by 5 bases, and 10 bases separated the two germline ends. Germline loops: CDR1 LNHDA, CDR2 SQIVND (reference sequence). The CDR3 is made up of 14 amino acids.